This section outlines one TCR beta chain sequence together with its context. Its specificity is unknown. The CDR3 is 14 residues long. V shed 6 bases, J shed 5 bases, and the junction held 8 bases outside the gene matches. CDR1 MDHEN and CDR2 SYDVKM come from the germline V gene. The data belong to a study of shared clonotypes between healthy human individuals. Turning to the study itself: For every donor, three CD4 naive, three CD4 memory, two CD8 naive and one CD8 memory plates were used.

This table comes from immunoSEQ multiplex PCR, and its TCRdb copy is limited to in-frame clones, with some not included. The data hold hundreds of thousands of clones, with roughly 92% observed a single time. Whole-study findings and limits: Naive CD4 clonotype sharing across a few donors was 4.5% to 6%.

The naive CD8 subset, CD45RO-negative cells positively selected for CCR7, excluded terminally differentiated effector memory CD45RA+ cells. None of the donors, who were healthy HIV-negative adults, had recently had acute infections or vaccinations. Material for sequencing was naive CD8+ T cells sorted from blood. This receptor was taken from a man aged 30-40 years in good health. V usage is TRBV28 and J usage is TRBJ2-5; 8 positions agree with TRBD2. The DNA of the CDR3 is TGTGCCAGCAGGGAACGGGAGGGCCGGGAGACCCAGTACTTC. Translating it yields CASREREGRETQYF.